This T cell receptor (beta chain) stems from a study of blood T cell repertoires in COVID-19. The cohort comprised adults aged roughly 18 to 100 years residing in approximately 22 US areas. Cohort assignment relied on participant-reported clinical history. Two negative PCRs, clearance, or symptom resolution were required of recovered Cohort 3 donors. The germline CDR1 and CDR2 sequences are SGHAT and FQNNGV. This CDR3 has 15 residues. Trimming removed 5 bases from V and 3 bases from J; junction bases left unmatched: 7. Some clones are missing from TCRdb's copy, which holds only in-frame ones; the method was immunoSEQ multiplex PCR. Here the sample spans roughly 200,000 clones, about 84% being singletons.

Input material: PBMCs or T cells enriched from blood (not recorded which). V gene TRBV11-2 combines with J gene TRBJ2-1; the match to TRBD2 covers 7 bases. The clonotype comes from a woman in her thirties who had recovered from COVID-19. CDR3 region: CASSPPLAGYNEQFF. CDR3 DNA sequence: TGTGCCAGCAGCCCCCCTTTAGCGGGCTACAATGAGCAGTTCTTC.